The 2 T cell receptor beta chains listed next were all sequenced from one sample in a study of technical replicates of blood from a few donors. Generated by immunoSEQ multiplex PCR, the TCRdb table keeps only in-frame clones and is missing some. The sample includes about 100,000 clones, around 95% of them seen just once. The sequencing sample was made of T cells isolated from PBMCs. These receptors were obtained from a human donor in good health.

V and J are TRBV11-2 and TRBJ2-4; D is perhaps TRBD2 (7 bases). Trimming took 4 bases from V and 5 from J, leaving 27 bases between them. Germline V gene data show CDR1 as SGHAT and CDR2 as FQNNGV. The CDR3 covers 19 residues. CDR3 residues: CASSSVVFFGGPYQNIQYF. Here the CDR3 DNA reads TGTGCCAGCAGCTCTGTTGTGTTTTTCGGGGGGCCATATCAAAACATTCAGTACTTC.

The chain employs TRBV30 and TRBJ2-7; D may be TRBD1 (6 bases). CDR1 GTSNPN and CDR2 SVGIG come from the germline V gene (reference sequence). Trimming took off 2 bases at V and 5 bases at J, with 7 bases between the two ends. The length of the CDR3 is 11 residues. CDR3 sequence: CAWSPGDEQYF. In DNA, the CDR3 is TGTGCCTGGAGTCCAGGGGACGAGCAGTACTTC.